This T cell receptor beta chain was captured in a study of post-analysis software for immune sequencing data. Study-level findings and limits: Roughly five TRBV segments were significantly more frequent in patients than in controls. TRBV5-6, TRBV5-1 and TRBV20-1 were among these segments. F measure clustering grouped samples strongly by preparation batch.

A word on this clonotype: What it recognizes is unknown.

Unmatched junction bases numbered 6, after V lost 1 base and J lost 4 bases. The germline V gene has CDR1 SGHTA and CDR2 FQGNSA. This CDR3 region has 15 residues. Prepared TCR beta cDNA libraries contained unique molecular identifiers. From about 1 to 10 million T cells, hundreds of thousands of cDNA molecules were obtained. TCRdb reprocessed the PCR reads via MiXCR and lists one record per CDR3 protein. The sample contains more than 450,000 distinct CDR3 sequences, about 40% of which appear only once. The sample was blood. This receptor was identified in a girl aged 5 to 17 with multiple sclerosis. The chain couples TRBV7-2 to TRBJ1-1, with TRBD1 identical over 7 bases. DNA for the CDR3: TGTGCCAGCAGCTTAGAGCAGGGGGGTATCACTGAAGCTTTCTTT. It is translated as CASSLEQGGITEAFF.